This entry features one T cell receptor beta chain sequence. The junction and the germline gene differ at one end; a read error may be behind it. One entry per CDR3 protein results from TCRdb running MiXCR on the 5' RACE reads. The sample carries 300,000 to 400,000 distinct CDR3 sequences, approximately 27% recorded once. The data stem from a study of T-cell memory formation after mild COVID-19. Study overall: TCR clusters were largely donor specific.

The sequence derives from an adult woman who had mild COVID-19 (a few samples of this study predate the infection). Cell type and time point are not known. Specimen: PBMCs or a T cell subset sorted from them (not recorded which).

CDR3 nucleotides: TGCGCCAGCAGCCAAGGTATGACGAACACCGGGGAGCTGTATTTT. It encodes CASSQGMTNTGELYF. This chain uses TRBV4-1 with TRBJ2-2, with a tentative D call TRBD2 (5 bases). CDR3 length equals 15 residues. Per the germline V gene, CDR1 is MGHRA and CDR2 is YSYEKL.